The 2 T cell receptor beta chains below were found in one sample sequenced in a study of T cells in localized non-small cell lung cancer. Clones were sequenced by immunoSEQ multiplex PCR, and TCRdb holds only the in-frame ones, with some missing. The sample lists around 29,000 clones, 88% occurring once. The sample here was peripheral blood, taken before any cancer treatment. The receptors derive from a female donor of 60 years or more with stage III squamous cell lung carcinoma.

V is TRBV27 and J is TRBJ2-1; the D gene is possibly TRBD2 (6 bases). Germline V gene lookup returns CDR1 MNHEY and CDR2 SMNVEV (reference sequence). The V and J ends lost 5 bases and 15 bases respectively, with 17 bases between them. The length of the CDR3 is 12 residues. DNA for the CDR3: TGTGCCAGCAGTAGCCCTCGACTAGTCCCGTTCTTC. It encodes CASSSPRLVPFF.

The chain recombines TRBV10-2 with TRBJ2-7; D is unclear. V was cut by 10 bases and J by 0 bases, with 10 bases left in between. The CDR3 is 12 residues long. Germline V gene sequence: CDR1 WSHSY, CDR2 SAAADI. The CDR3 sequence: CATRTLSYEQYF. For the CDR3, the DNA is TGCGCCACAAGGACGCTCTCCTACGAGCAGTACTTC.